The T cell receptor (beta chain) described here comes from a study of cytomegalovirus exposure and HLA in healthy donors (TCRdb year 2017). Describing the broader study: The 670 or so repertoires of the first cohort and the 95 to 150 validation repertoires were produced on the same platform, according to a later analysis. The study was designed to test whether signatures of past pathogen exposure could be identified by cataloging public T cell receptors. In addition to the first cohort of about 650 subjects, a separate validation cohort of 130 or so different subjects was used. To predict cytomegalovirus infection status, the study combined high-throughput TCR immunosequencing, statistical association of individual TCRs with disease status, and machine learning.

Donors formed part of the validation cohort, which comprised over a hundred subjects and was distinct from the first cohort of under 750 subjects. The library was built by means of the immunoSEQ multiplex PCR assay. As for the original processing: A statistical classification framework was developed to diagnose cytomegalovirus status using the catalog of TCR beta chain sequences. This immuneACCESS table, as held by TCRdb, lists in-frame sequences with V and J called but not all clones. Of the missing ones, under half trace to an unresolved V gene in checked studies; the others have no known cause. From that table come the V and J calls and clone size; the DNA was used to work out D and trimming. The sample table contains about 160,000 clones; only one count was recorded for 85% of them. The top ten clonotypes cover 2% to 2.5% of the sample. The full study reports these points: The authors suggested that the approach could potentially be generalized to other disease states and immunological phenotypes. While some public TCRs were present in many individuals, most TCR sequences turned up only very rarely across donors. The classifier was reported to diagnose cytomegalovirus status with high specificity and sensitivity in both the original cohort and the validation cohort. In a later analysis, TCRs clustered in the first cohort were found to also tend to co-occur in the 130 or so validation repertoires, with roughly 93% of cluster scores above 0. In vitro tests confirmed that a few of the cytomegalovirus-associated TCR beta chains recognize cytomegalovirus antigens. A later analysis lacked HLA typing for the validation cohort, so it scored co-occurrence in that cohort across all 120 or so repertoires. The study gave a list of about 150 TCR beta chains associated with cytomegalovirus.

Spanning cysteine to phenylalanine, the CDR3 consists of 16 amino acids. Just the 48-base CDR3 DNA is kept, in frame starting at base 1. CDR1 and CDR2 were assigned from the germline V gene as SGHRS and YFSETQ. Compared with germline, V lacks 4 bases and J lacks 5 bases; bases without a gene match: 10. Note on this clone: Its antigen is still unknown. Per-base quality was not reported, and no clone a single base away is much larger than it.

The sequence joins TRBV5-1 to TRBJ2-7; TRBD1 agrees with 12 junctional bases. The TCR sequence derives from a man under 40 in good health and CMV-seropositive. The sample comprised PBMCs. The CDR3 region has the sequence CASSIDRDRGQHEQYF. The DNA sequence is given as TGCGCCAGCAGCATTGACCGGGACAGGGGGCAACACGAGCAGTACTTC.